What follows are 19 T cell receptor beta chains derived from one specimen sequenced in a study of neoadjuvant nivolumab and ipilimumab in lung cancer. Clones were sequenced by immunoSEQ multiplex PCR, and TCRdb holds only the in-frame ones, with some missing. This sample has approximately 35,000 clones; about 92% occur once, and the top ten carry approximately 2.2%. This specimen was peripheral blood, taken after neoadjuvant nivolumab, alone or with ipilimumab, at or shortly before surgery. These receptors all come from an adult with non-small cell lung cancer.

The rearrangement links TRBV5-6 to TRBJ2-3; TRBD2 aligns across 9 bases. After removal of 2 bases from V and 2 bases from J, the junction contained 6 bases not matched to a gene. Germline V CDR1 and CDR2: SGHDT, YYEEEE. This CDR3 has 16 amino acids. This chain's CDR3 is CASSFRLADPTDTQYF. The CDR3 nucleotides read TGTGCCAGCAGCTTTAGACTAGCGGACCCCACAGATACGCAGTATTTT.

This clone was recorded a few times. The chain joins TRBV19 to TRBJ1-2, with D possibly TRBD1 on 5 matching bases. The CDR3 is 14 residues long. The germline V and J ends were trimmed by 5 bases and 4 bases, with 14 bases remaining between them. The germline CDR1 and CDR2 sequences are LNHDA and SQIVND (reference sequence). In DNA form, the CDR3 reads TGTGCCAGTAGTCCCGGGCAGGGTGGCTATGGCTACACCTTC. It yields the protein CASSPGQGGYGYTF.

DNA for the CDR3: TGCGCCAGCAGGGGACAGTTAGCTAACTATGGCTACACCTTC. Amino acid sequence: CASRGQLANYGYTF. This chain links TRBV4-1 with TRBJ1-2; 7 bases agree with TRBD1. The CDR3 runs 14 residues. V was pared by 6 bases and J by 0 bases, with 4 bases of the junction left unmatched. Germline V gives CDR1 MGHRA, CDR2 YSYEKL.

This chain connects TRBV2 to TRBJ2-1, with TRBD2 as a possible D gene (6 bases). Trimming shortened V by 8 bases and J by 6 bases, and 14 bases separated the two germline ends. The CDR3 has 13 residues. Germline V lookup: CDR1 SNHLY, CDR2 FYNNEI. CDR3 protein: CASQAPGLNEQFF. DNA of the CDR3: TGTGCCAGCCAAGCTCCGGGACTCAATGAGCAGTTCTTC.

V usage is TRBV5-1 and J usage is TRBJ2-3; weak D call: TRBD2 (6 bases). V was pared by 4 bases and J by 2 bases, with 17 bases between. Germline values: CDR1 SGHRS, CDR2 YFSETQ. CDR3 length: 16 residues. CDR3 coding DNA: TGCGCCAGCAGCCCCCGGTTCGGGCGGGACACAGATACGCAGTATTTT. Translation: CASSPRFGRDTDTQYF.

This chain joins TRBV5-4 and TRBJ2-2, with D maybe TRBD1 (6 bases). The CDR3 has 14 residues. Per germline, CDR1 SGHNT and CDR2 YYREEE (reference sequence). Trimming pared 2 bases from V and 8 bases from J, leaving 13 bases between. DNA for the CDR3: TGTGCCAGCAGCTTACAGGGATCGGCAGGGGAGCTGTTTTTT. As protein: CASSLQGSAGELFF.

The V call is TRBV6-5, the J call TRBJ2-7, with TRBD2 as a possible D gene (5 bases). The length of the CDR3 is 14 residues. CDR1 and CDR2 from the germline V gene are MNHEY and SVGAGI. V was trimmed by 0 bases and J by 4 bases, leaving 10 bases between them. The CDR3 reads CASSYSGIGYEQYF. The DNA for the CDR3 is TGTGCCAGCAGTTACTCCGGGATTGGTTACGAGCAGTACTTC.

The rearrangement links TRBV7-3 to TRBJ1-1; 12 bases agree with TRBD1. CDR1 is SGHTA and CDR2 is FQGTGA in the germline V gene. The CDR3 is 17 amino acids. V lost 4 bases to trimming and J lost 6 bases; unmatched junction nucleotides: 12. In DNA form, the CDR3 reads TGTGCCAGCAGCTCCGGGACAGGGGGCAAGTCCGTCGCTGAAGCTTTCTTT. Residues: CASSSGTGGKSVAEAFF.

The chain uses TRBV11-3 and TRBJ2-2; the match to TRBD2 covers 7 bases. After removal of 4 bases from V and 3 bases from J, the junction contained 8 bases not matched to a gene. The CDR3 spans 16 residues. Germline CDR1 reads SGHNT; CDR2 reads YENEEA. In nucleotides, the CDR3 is TGTGCCAGCAGCTCAAGGGCGGGAGCCCACACCGGGGAGCTGTTTTTT. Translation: CASSSRAGAHTGELFF.

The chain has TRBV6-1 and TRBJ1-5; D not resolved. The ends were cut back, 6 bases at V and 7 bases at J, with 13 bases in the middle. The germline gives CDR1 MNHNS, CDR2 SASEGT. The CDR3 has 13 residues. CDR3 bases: TGTGCCAGCAGCGGTCAGTCAAGGCAGCCCCAGCATTTT. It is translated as CASSGQSRQPQHF.

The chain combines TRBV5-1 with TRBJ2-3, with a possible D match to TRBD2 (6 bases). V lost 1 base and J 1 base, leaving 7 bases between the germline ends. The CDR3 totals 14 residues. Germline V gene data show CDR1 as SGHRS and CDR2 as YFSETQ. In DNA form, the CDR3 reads TGCGCCAGCAGCTTGAGCGGGCGCACAGATACGCAGTATTTT. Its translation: CASSLSGRTDTQYF.

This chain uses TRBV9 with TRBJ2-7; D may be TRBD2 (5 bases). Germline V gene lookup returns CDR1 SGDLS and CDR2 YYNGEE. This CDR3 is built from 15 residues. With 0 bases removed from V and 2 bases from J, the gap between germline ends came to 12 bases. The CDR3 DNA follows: TGTGCCAGCAGCGTAGAATCGGGGATACCCTACGAGCAGTACTTC. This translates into CASSVESGIPYEQYF.

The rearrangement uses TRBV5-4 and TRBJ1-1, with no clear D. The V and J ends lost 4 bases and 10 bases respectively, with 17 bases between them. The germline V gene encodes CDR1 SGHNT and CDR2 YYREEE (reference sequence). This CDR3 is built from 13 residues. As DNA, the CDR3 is TGTGCCAGCAGCACGGACGGGTACTCTGGAGCTTTCTTT. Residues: CASSTDGYSGAFF. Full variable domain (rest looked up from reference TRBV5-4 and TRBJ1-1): ETGVTQSPTHLIKTRGQQVTLRCSSQSGHNTVSWYQQALGQGPQFIFQYYREEENGRGNFPPRFSGLQFPNYSSELNVNALELDDSALYLCASSTDGYSGAFFGQGTRLTVV.

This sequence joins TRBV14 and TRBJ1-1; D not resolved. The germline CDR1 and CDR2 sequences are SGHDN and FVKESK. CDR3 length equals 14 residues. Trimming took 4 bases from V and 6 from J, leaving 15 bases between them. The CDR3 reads CASSRRIDSSEAFF. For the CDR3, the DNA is TGTGCCAGCAGCCGACGCATCGACTCGTCTGAAGCTTTCTTT.

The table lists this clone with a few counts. The CDR3 is CASRAGQGVRNTQYF. DNA of the CDR3: TGTGCCAGCCGCGCGGGTCAGGGAGTCAGGAATACGCAGTATTTT. The rearrangement uses TRBV5-6 and TRBJ2-3; D might be TRBD1 or TRBD2, each matching 5 bases. The germline V gene has CDR1 SGHDT and CDR2 YYEEEE. This CDR3 is 15 amino acids long. The ends were cut back, 7 bases at V and 7 bases at J, with 22 bases in the middle.

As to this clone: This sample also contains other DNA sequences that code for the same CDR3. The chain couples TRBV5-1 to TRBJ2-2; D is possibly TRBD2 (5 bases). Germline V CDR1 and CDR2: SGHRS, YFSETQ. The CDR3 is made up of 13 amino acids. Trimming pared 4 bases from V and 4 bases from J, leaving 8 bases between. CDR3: CASSPGSTGELFF. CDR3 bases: TGCGCCAGCAGCCCGGGATCCACCGGGGAGCTGTTTTTT.

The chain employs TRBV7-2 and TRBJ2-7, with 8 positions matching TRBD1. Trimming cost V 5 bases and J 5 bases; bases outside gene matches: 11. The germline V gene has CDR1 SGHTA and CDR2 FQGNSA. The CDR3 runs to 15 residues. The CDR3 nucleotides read TGTGCCAGCAGCCTACAACGGGACAGGTCGAACGAGCAGTACTTC. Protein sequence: CASSLQRDRSNEQYF.

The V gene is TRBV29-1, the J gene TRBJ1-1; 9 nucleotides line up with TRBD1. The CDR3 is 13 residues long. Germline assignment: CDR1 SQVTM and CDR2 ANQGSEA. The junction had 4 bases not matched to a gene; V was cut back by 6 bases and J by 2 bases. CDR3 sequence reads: CSVPGQGNTEAFF. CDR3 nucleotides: TGCAGCGTGCCGGGACAGGGAAACACTGAAGCTTTCTTT. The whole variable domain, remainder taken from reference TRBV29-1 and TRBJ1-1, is SAVISQKPSRDICQRGTSLTIQCQVDSQVTMMFWYRQQPGQSLTLIATANQGSEATYESGFVIDKFPISRPNLTFSTLTVSNMSPEDSSIYLCSVPGQGNTEAFFGQGTRLTVV.

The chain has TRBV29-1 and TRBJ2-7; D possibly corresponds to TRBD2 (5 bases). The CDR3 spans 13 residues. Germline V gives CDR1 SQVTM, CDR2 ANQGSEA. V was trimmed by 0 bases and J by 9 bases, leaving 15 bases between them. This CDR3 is CSVEDFEGGGQYF. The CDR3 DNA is TGCAGCGTTGAAGATTTCGAGGGCGGTGGGCAGTACTTC.